Following are 20 T cell receptor beta chains from one sample sequenced in a study of cytomegalovirus exposure and HLA in healthy donors. Primers: 60 Vbeta forward and 13 Jbeta reverse. Sequencing was performed with immunoSEQ multiplex PCR; in TCRdb, only in-frame clones are kept and a portion is missing. The repertoire consists of 200,000 to 250,000 clones, with approximately 80% occurring once and the leading ten covering about 0.58%. Sequenced material: PBMCs. These receptors all stem from a woman aged 40 to 50 in good health and CMV-seronegative.

The sample holds a few counts of this clone. The chain couples TRBV10-3 to TRBJ1-2; weak D call: TRBD1 (6 bases). Germline values: CDR1 ENHRY, CDR2 SYGVKD. This CDR3 region has 13 residues. V lost 2 bases and J lost 2, with 6 bases in between. The CDR3 bases are TGTGCCATCAGTGAGAGGGGGAACTATGGCTACACCTTC. This encodes CAISERGNYGYTF.

This rearrangement joins TRBV15 to TRBJ2-7; D is possibly TRBD2 (5 bases). V lost 0 bases to trimming and J lost 4 bases, with 10 bases between them. The CDR3 length is 14 residues. Germline-derived CDR1 and CDR2 are LNHNV and YYDKDF (reference sequence). CDR3 in amino acids: CATSRDMAGYEQYF. CDR3 DNA: TGTGCCACCAGCAGAGATATGGCGGGTTACGAGCAGTACTTC.

The chain uses TRBV11-2 and TRBJ2-5; a weak D match, TRBD2 (6 bases). CDR1 is SGHAT and CDR2 is FQNNGV in the germline V gene. V lost 6 bases, J lost 1 base, and 9 bases lay in between. This CDR3 has 13 amino acids. The chain's CDR3 is CASRPGGQETQYF. CDR3 DNA sequence: TGTGCCAGCAGACCCGGGGGCCAAGAGACCCAGTACTTC.

The chain uses TRBV19 and TRBJ1-1, with no clear D. Trimming shortened V by 0 bases and J by 2 bases, and 7 bases separated the two germline ends. Germline V gene sequence: CDR1 LNHDA, CDR2 SQIVND (reference sequence). CDR3 length: 14 amino acids. The CDR3 sequence is CASSIDPVNTEAFF. The CDR3 coding sequence is TGTGCCAGTAGTATAGATCCAGTAAACACTGAAGCTTTCTTT.

The chain carries TRBV10-1 and TRBJ2-7; 8 nucleotides line up with TRBD2. The junction had 14 bases not matched to a gene; V was cut back by 2 bases and J by 5 bases. From germline, CDR1 is WNHNN and CDR2 SYGVQD (reference sequence). The CDR3 has 17 amino acids. In nucleotides, the CDR3 is TGCGCCAGCAGTGAGCCAGAGGTAGCGGGGCCCACTGACGAGCAGTACTTC. It translates to CASSEPEVAGPTDEQYF.

The V and J genes are TRBV4-3 and TRBJ1-1; D unresolved. In germline, CDR1 is LGHNA, CDR2 YSLEER. V gave up 0 bases and J gave up 3 bases, with 11 bases separating them. This CDR3 region has 15 residues. The chain's CDR3 is CASSQELTGYTEAFF. The CDR3 nucleotides read TGCGCCAGCAGCCAAGAACTTACGGGGTACACTGAAGCTTTCTTT.

This clone occurred a few times. The rearrangement links TRBV28 to TRBJ1-1; 7 bases are a match to TRBD1. J was trimmed by 0 bases and V by 6 bases; bases with no gene match: 10. CDR1 and CDR2 (germline): MDHEN, SYDVKM. This CDR3 spans 16 amino acids. CDR3 nucleotides: TGTGCCAGCAGAGAGGAGGGGGCTAGTGTGAACACTGAAGCTTTCTTT. This gives the protein CASREEGASVNTEAFF. Supplemented by reference TRBV28 and TRBJ1-1, the full variable domain reads DVKVTQSSRYLVKRTGEKVFLECVQDMDHENMFWYRQDPGLGLRLIYFSYDVKMKEKGDIPEGYSVSREKKERFSLILESASTNQTSMYLCASREEGASVNTEAFFGQGTRLTVV.

The count of this clone is one. The sample carries other DNA sequences with the same CDR3. CDR3 region: CASSLSGGQPQHF. The CDR3 DNA is TGTGCCAGCAGTTTGTCTGGAGGTCAGCCCCAGCATTTT. The chain uses TRBV28 and TRBJ1-5, with no clear D. Germline CDR1 reads MDHEN; CDR2 reads SYDVKM. This CDR3 is built from 13 residues. Trimming removed 3 bases at V and 6 bases at J, with 9 bases between.

This chain joins TRBV18 and TRBJ1-4; D might be TRBD1 (6 bases). CDR3 size: 14 residues. The germline CDR1 and CDR2 sequences are KGHSH and LQKENI. Trimming removed 3 bases at V and 8 bases at J, with 13 bases between. For the CDR3, the DNA is TGTGCCAGCTCACCGTCAGGGGTAGAGGAAAAACTGTTTTTT. As protein: CASSPSGVEEKLFF.

The J gene is TRBJ2-6, the V gene TRBV5-1; 9 nucleotides line up with TRBD1. The CDR3 totals 18 residues. Germline V gene sequence: CDR1 SGHRS, CDR2 YFSETQ. V was clipped by 0 bases and J by 1 base; unmatched bases: 5. CDR3 bases: TGCGCCAGCAGCTTGGAGGGGACAGGGTCTTCTGGGGCCAACGTCCTGACTTTC. Translated: CASSLEGTGSSGANVLTF.

The V call is TRBV5-1, the J call TRBJ1-4; 9 positions agree with TRBD1. The ends lost 3 bases at V and 8 bases at J; junction bases unmatched: 8. The CDR3 loop spans 15 amino acids. Germline assignment: CDR1 SGHRS and CDR2 YFSETQ. This CDR3 reads CASSSRQGVGEKLFF. DNA for the CDR3: TGCGCCAGCAGCTCGCGACAGGGGGTCGGGGAAAAACTGTTTTTT. The complete variable domain, with remaining parts taken from reference TRBV5-1 and TRBJ1-4, reads KAGVTQTPRYLIKTRGQQVTLSCSPISGHRSVSWYQQTPGQGLQFLFEYFSETQRNKGNFPGRFSGRQFSNSRSEMNVSTLELGDSALYLCASSSRQGVGEKLFFGSGTQLSVL.

This clone was detected once. The chain recombines TRBV28 with TRBJ1-5; unclear D gene. CDR1 is MDHEN and CDR2 is SYDVKM in the germline V gene. Trimming stripped 3 bases from V and 2 bases from J, with 8 bases between. This CDR3 is 14 amino acids long. The CDR3 sequence: CASSLTLGNQPQHF. Here the CDR3 DNA reads TGTGCCAGCAGTTTGACATTGGGCAATCAGCCCCAGCATTTT.

This clone turned up a few times. The rearrangement joins TRBV12-5 to TRBJ2-2; possible D gene TRBD1, 6 bases. CDR1 and CDR2 from the germline V gene are LGHNT and FRNRAP. The CDR3 runs to 16 residues. The V end lost 7 bases, the J end lost 0 bases, and 15 bases lay between the germline ends. In nucleotides, the CDR3 is TGTGCTAGTGTCTACAACAGGGTAACGAACACCGGGGAGCTGTTTTTT. Protein: CASVYNRVTNTGELFF.

V is TRBV19 and J is TRBJ2-1, with 7 bases matching TRBD2. Trimming removed 5 bases from V and 7 bases from J; junction bases left unmatched: 8. The CDR3 runs 14 residues. Germline V gene data show CDR1 as LNHDA and CDR2 as SQIVND (reference sequence). The DNA of the CDR3 is TGTGCCAGTAGTCCCCTAGCGGTACCTAATGAGCAGTTCTTC. Translating gives CASSPLAVPNEQFF. Filled out from reference TRBV19 and TRBJ2-1, the complete variable domain reads DGGITQSPKYLFRKEGQNVTLSCEQNLNHDAMYWYRQDPGQGLRLIYYSQIVNDFQKGDIAEGYSVSREKKESFPLTVTSAQKNPTAFYLCASSPLAVPNEQFFGPGTRLTVL.

This clone has only one observation. The rearrangement uses TRBV6-5 and TRBJ2-1, with D possibly being TRBD2 (5 bases). The CDR3 covers 12 residues. Trimming removed 6 bases at V and 4 bases at J, with 7 bases between. Germline V gives CDR1 MNHEY, CDR2 SVGAGI. DNA for the CDR3: TGTGCCAGCAGCACTAGGTACAATGAGCAGTTCTTC. This translates into CASSTRYNEQFF.

The chain joins TRBV5-4 to TRBJ1-2; 7 bases are shared with TRBD1. The CDR3 spans 15 residues. Germline V gives CDR1 SGHNT, CDR2 YYREEE (reference sequence). J was trimmed by 4 bases and V by 2 bases; bases with no gene match: 8. The CDR3 here is CASSLSGGPFYGYTF. In DNA, the CDR3 is TGTGCCAGCAGCTTATCAGGGGGACCGTTCTATGGCTACACCTTC.

This clone was observed a few times. The rearrangement links TRBV5-4 to TRBJ2-1; TRBD1 is a possible D gene (6 bases). The ends were cut back, 7 bases at V and 2 bases at J, with 16 bases in the middle. The CDR3 is 15 residues long. Germline-derived CDR1 and CDR2 are SGHNT and YYREEE (reference sequence). The CDR3 protein is CASGGDHRAYNEQFF. CDR3 bases: TGTGCCAGCGGCGGCGACCACAGGGCCTACAATGAGCAGTTCTTC.

The gene calls are TRBV20-1 and TRBJ1-5, with D possibly TRBD1 on 6 matching bases. The V end was cut by 4 bases, the J end by 6 bases, with 7 bases between. Looked up from germline, CDR1 is DFQATT and CDR2 is SNEGSKA (reference sequence). There are 11 residues in the CDR3. CDR3 nucleotide sequence: TGCAGTGCTAACAGGGTTCAGCCCCAGCATTTT. Translation: CSANRVQPQHF.

The chain joins TRBV6-5 to TRBJ1-1; tentative D call: TRBD1 (5 bases). The V gene's germline CDR1 is MNHEY and CDR2 SVGAGI. Between the trimmed V and J ends, which lost 7 bases and 5 bases, there was a span of 17 bases. The CDR3 totals 14 residues. The CDR3 loop reads CASTQNGGETEAFF. Here the CDR3 DNA reads TGTGCCAGCACACAAAATGGGGGGGAGACTGAAGCTTTCTTT.

This clone was counted once. The chain carries TRBV15 and TRBJ1-6; 8 nucleotides align to TRBD1. The CDR3 totals 15 residues. V shed 3 bases, J shed 7 bases, and the junction held 5 bases outside the gene matches. Germline CDR1 LNHNV, CDR2 YYDKDF (reference sequence). CDR3 sequence: CATSRDRAWNSPLHF. In DNA, the CDR3 is TGTGCCACCAGCAGGGACAGGGCATGGAATTCACCCCTCCACTTT.